A single sample gave rise to the 26 T cell receptor beta chains below, sequenced in a study of immune evolution from preneoplasia to lung adenocarcinoma. Profiling relied on immunoSEQ multiplex PCR, and the TCRdb table lists in-frame clones only, not all of them. The profile shows over 30,000 clones, 74% of them singletons. Sequencing input: FFPE invasive lung adenocarcinoma tissue. The receptors were sampled from a person aged 55 to 69 with lung adenocarcinoma.

This clone was detected only a few times. The genes are TRBV6-4 and TRBJ2-6; TRBD1 is a possible D gene (5 bases). The CDR3 contains 14 residues. CDR1 and CDR2 (germline): MRHNA, SNTAGT. V lost 9 bases and J lost 2, with 11 bases in between. The CDR3 nucleotides are TGTGCCAGTGCCGCAGGGCCTGGGGCCAACGTCCTGACTTTC. The encoded protein is CASAAGPGANVLTF.

This chain joins TRBV21-1 and TRBJ2-1. TRBV21-1 counts as a pseudogene. The CDR3 is 20 amino acids. The CDR3 nucleotides read TGTGCCAGCAGCAAAGTGCCCAAAGCACGGACACGGGGCTCCTACAATGAGCAGTTCTTC. It is translated as CASSKVPKARTRGSYNEQFF.

This clone was counted once. The chain combines TRBV28 with TRBJ1-2; no reliable D call. CDR1 and CDR2 from the germline V gene are MDHEN and SYDVKM. V shed 6 bases and J shed 4 bases, with 9 bases lying between them. This CDR3 comprises 12 residues. The CDR3 DNA sequence: TGTGCCAGCAGGAACACGGCCTATGGCTACACCTTC. Protein product: CASRNTAYGYTF.

This rearrangement joins TRBV6-5 to TRBJ1-2, with D unresolved. The CDR3 runs 15 residues. V dropped 6 bases and J dropped 6 bases, with 20 bases sitting between them. The V gene's germline CDR1 is MNHEY and CDR2 SVGAGI. CDR3 DNA: TGTGCCAGCAGCCCGACCGCCTCTCCCGGGGATGGCTACACCTTC. Translating gives CASSPTASPGDGYTF.

There are a few counts of this clone. The chain recombines TRBV10-1 with TRBJ2-1; TRBD2 aligns across 10 bases. This CDR3 has 16 residues. The V gene end was trimmed by 3 bases and the J gene end by 7 bases; junction bases not matched to a gene: 9. In germline, CDR1 is WNHNN, CDR2 SYGVQD (reference sequence). CDR3 loop: CASSDLPSGSSNEQFF. Here the CDR3 DNA reads TGCGCCAGCAGTGACCTCCCTAGCGGGAGTTCAAATGAGCAGTTCTTC.

The genes are TRBV6-1 and TRBJ1-1; D is uncertain. Looked up from germline, CDR1 is MNHNS and CDR2 is SASEGT. The germline V and J ends were trimmed by 2 bases and 5 bases, with 12 bases remaining between them. CDR3 length equals 14 residues. The DNA of the CDR3 is TGTGCCAGCAGTGAATATCGGGAAAGGACTGAAGCTTTCTTT. Its protein is CASSEYRERTEAFF.

The V gene is TRBV18, the J gene TRBJ2-2, with 8 positions matching TRBD1. V shed 6 bases, J shed 7 bases, and the junction held 4 bases outside the gene matches. CDR1 is KGHSH, CDR2 LQKENI, per germline. The CDR3 contains 13 residues. The CDR3 DNA reads TGTGCCAGCTCCCGACAGGGGCGCGGGGAGCTGTTTTTT. Translation: CASSRQGRGELFF.

The genes are TRBV11-3 and TRBJ2-7; 7 bases are a match to TRBD1. CDR3 size: 17 residues. Germline-derived CDR1 and CDR2 are SGHNT and YENEEA. V lost 1 base, J lost 2 bases, and 11 bases stayed unmatched. CDR3 bases: TGTGCCAGCAGCTTAGGGGGTACAGGGGCCTCCCCCTACGAGCAGTACTTC. This codes for CASSLGGTGASPYEQYF.

V and J are TRBV30 and TRBJ1-2, with TRBD1 as a possible D gene (5 bases). The germline V gene encodes CDR1 GTSNPN and CDR2 SVGIG (reference sequence). V was pared by 8 bases and J by 2 bases, with 15 bases between. The CDR3 consists of 13 residues. The CDR3 sequence is CAIETALNYGYTF. For the CDR3, the DNA is TGTGCCATAGAGACAGCCTTAAACTATGGCTACACCTTC.

The gene calls are TRBV7-2 and TRBJ1-2; 7 nucleotides align to TRBD1. The CDR3 runs 14 residues. The V and J ends lost 4 bases and 7 bases, in that order; junction bases with no gene match: 9. CDR1 SGHTA and CDR2 FQGNSA come from the germline V gene. As DNA, the CDR3 is TGTGCCAGCAGCTCCTACAGGGGAAGTTTTGGCTACACCTTC. This codes for CASSSYRGSFGYTF.

The rearrangement uses TRBV7-9 and TRBJ1-2; D gene uncertain. In germline, CDR1 is SEHNR, CDR2 FQNEAQ (reference sequence). The CDR3 has 14 residues. Trimming removed 4 bases at V and 2 bases at J, with 11 bases between. The CDR3 reads CASSSTNGNYGYTF. The CDR3 DNA is TGTGCCAGCAGCTCGACGAACGGGAACTATGGCTACACCTTC.

This sequence joins TRBV2 and TRBJ2-1; D uncertain. Per the germline V gene, CDR1 is SNHLY and CDR2 is FYNNEI. With 7 bases removed from V and 4 bases from J, the gap between germline ends came to 17 bases. This CDR3 spans 15 amino acids. The CDR3 spells CASTPERGRYNEQFF. The DNA for the CDR3 is TGTGCCAGCACCCCCGAGCGAGGAAGATACAATGAGCAGTTCTTC.

The chain couples TRBV18 to TRBJ2-7; 8 bases align to TRBD2. The J segment lost 2 bases and the V segment lost 3 bases, leaving 6 bases of the junction unmatched. CDR3 size: 15 residues. CDR1 and CDR2 (germline): KGHSH, LQKENI. CDR3 region: CASSPGGRTTYEQYF. CDR3 coding DNA: TGTGCCAGCTCACCGGGCGGGAGGACTACCTACGAGCAGTACTTC.

By proportion, this clone is medium-sized (0.01 to 0.1%). The rearrangement joins TRBV19 to TRBJ2-7; 9 nucleotides line up with TRBD1. The V segment lost 6 bases and the J segment 2 bases; nucleotides outside the gene matches: 5. CDR3 length: 14 amino acids. Per germline, CDR1 LNHDA and CDR2 SQIVND (reference sequence). The CDR3 is CASSAGTGTYEQYF. The CDR3 bases are TGTGCCAGTAGCGCCGGGACAGGGACCTACGAGCAGTACTTC.

The chain uses TRBV4-2 and TRBJ1-5; D is undetermined. V dropped 0 bases and J dropped 7 bases, with 7 bases sitting between them. Looked up from germline, CDR1 is LGHNA and CDR2 is YNFKEQ. The length of the CDR3 is 13 residues. CDR3 nucleotides: TGTGCCAGCAGCCAAGATTGGAGACAGCCCCAGCATTTT. Translating gives CASSQDWRQPQHF.

V gene TRBV5-1 combines with J gene TRBJ1-2; 7 bases line up with TRBD1. This CDR3 has 16 residues. The V segment lost 2 bases and the J segment 8 bases; nucleotides outside the gene matches: 15. Germline V gives CDR1 SGHRS, CDR2 YFSETQ. CDR3 DNA: TGCGCCAGCAGCTTAAATGACGGGGGACAGCTCTACGGCTACACCTTC. Translated, it gives CASSLNDGGQLYGYTF.

The CDR3 region is CASSSRGRQVTEAFF. The DNA of the CDR3 is TGTGCCAGCTCATCCAGGGGAAGGCAGGTCACTGAAGCTTTCTTT. V usage is TRBV18 and J usage is TRBJ1-1; a possible D gene is TRBD1 (6 bases). Germline CDR1 and CDR2: KGHSH and LQKENI. Trimming took 5 bases from V and 4 from J, leaving 17 bases between them. CDR3 length: 15 amino acids.

The rearrangement joins TRBV7-3 to TRBJ2-1; D remains unclear. V was cut by 2 bases and J by 10 bases, with 12 bases left in between. Germline CDR1 reads SGHTA; CDR2 reads FQGTGA. The CDR3 has 13 residues. CDR3: CASSLGVGGEQFF. The CDR3 DNA sequence: TGTGCCAGCAGCTTAGGCGTAGGTGGCGAGCAGTTCTTC.

The chain has TRBV10-3 and TRBJ2-7; the D gene is possibly TRBD1 (6 bases). Germline CDR1 ENHRY, CDR2 SYGVKD. CDR3 length: 15 residues. Trimming shortened V by 7 bases and J by 6 bases, and 22 bases separated the two germline ends. The CDR3 is CAITDGRSYRAEQYF. The CDR3 DNA is TGTGCCATCACCGACGGTAGGAGCTACAGGGCCGAGCAGTACTTC.

This chain links TRBV19 with TRBJ2-3; the match to TRBD2 covers 12 bases. The CDR3 length is 15 residues. Germline V gene lookup returns CDR1 LNHDA and CDR2 SQIVND (reference sequence). J lost 4 bases, V lost 7 bases, and 6 bases had no gene match. CDR3 residues: CASNPLAGGADTQYF. The CDR3 DNA follows: TGTGCCAGTAACCCACTAGCGGGAGGTGCAGATACGCAGTATTTT.

The chain uses TRBV5-6 and TRBJ2-3, with 7 bases that match TRBD1. The V and J ends lost 3 bases and 3 bases, in that order; junction bases with no gene match: 4. Germline V gene lookup returns CDR1 SGHDT and CDR2 YYEEEE. The CDR3 sequence is 14 residues long. DNA of the CDR3: TGTGCCAGCAGCTGGACAGGACCAACAGATACGCAGTATTTT. Its translation: CASSWTGPTDTQYF.

The chain employs TRBV6-5 and TRBJ2-3; tentatively, D is TRBD2 (6 bases). Trimming removed 6 bases from V and 5 bases from J, with 15 bases in between. CDR1 and CDR2 from the germline V gene are MNHEY and SVGAGI. This CDR3 contains 14 residues. The CDR3 nucleotides are TGTGCCAGCAGGGGTTCGGGAGCGATAGATACGCAGTATTTT. As protein: CASRGSGAIDTQYF.

V gene TRBV9 combines with J gene TRBJ2-7; D not certain. V shed 4 bases and J shed 3 bases, with 5 bases lying between them. Per the germline V gene, CDR1 is SGDLS and CDR2 is YYNGEE. The CDR3 has 11 amino acids. The CDR3 is CASSSGYEQYF. The CDR3 coding sequence is TGTGCCAGCAGCTCAGGCTACGAGCAGTACTTC.

The chain recombines TRBV7-2 with TRBJ2-3; TRBD2 aligns across 7 bases. CDR3 length equals 16 residues. Per the germline V gene, CDR1 is SGHTA and CDR2 is FQGNSA. J gave up 2 bases and V 1 base, and 6 bases lay outside the gene matches. As DNA, the CDR3 is TGTGCCAGCAGCTTAGGGCTAGCGGCAGTCACAGATACGCAGTATTTT. Residues: CASSLGLAAVTDTQYF.

The gene calls are TRBV6-6 and TRBJ1-1; 9 positions match TRBD1. The CDR3 loop spans 15 amino acids. Germline CDR1 reads MNHNY; CDR2 reads SVGAGI (reference sequence). V dropped 6 bases and J dropped 4; count of bases not matched to a gene: 9. CDR3 protein: CASRNRDRDLTEAFF. The CDR3 region has the DNA TGTGCCAGCAGGAACCGGGACAGGGACCTCACTGAAGCTTTCTTT.

This clone is a singleton in its sample. V and J are TRBV9 and TRBJ1-5; no firm D call. The CDR3 is made up of 13 amino acids. CDR1 is SGDLS, CDR2 YYNGEE, per germline. The V end was cut by 4 bases, the J end by 2 bases, with 7 bases between. CDR3 sequence (DNA): TGTGCCAGCAGCCGGGATGGCAATCAGCCCCAGCATTTT. Amino acid sequence: CASSRDGNQPQHF. The variable domain in full, completed from reference TRBV9 and TRBJ1-5, reads DSGVTQTPKHLITATGQRVTLRCSPRSGDLSVYWYQQSLDQGLQFLIQYYNGEERAKGNILERFSAQQFPDLHSELNLSSLELGDSALYFCASSRDGNQPQHFGDGTRLSIL.